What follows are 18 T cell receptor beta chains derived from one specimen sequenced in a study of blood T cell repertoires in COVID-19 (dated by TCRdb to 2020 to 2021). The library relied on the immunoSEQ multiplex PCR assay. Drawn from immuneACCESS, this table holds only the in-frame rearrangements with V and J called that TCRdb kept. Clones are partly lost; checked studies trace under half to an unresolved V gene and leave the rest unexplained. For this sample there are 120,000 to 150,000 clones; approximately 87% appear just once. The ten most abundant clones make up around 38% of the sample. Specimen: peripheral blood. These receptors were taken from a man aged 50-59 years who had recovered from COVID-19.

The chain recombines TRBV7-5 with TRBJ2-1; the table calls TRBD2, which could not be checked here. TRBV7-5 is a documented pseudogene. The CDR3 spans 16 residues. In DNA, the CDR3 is TGTGCCAGAAGCTCGGGATCGCCAAGCTCCTACAATGAGCAGTTCTTC. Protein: CARSSGSPSSYNEQFF.

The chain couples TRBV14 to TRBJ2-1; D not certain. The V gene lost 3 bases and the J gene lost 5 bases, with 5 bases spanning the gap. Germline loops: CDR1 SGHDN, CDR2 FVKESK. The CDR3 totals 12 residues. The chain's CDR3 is CASSHTHNEQFF. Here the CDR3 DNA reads TGTGCCAGCAGCCATACACACAATGAGCAGTTCTTC.

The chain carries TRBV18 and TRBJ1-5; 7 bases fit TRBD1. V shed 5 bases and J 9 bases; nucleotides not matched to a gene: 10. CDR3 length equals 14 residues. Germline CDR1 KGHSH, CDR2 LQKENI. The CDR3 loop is CASSEDRVVWPQHF. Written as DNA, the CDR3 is TGTGCCAGCTCAGAAGACAGGGTAGTCTGGCCCCAGCATTTT.

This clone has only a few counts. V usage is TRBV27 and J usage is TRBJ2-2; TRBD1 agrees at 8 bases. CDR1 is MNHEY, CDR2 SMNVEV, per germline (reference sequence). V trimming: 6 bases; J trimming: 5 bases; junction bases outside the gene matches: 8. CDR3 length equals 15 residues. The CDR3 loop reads CASRPQGEGTGELFF. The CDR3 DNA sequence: TGTGCCAGCAGACCACAGGGGGAAGGTACCGGGGAGCTGTTTTTT.

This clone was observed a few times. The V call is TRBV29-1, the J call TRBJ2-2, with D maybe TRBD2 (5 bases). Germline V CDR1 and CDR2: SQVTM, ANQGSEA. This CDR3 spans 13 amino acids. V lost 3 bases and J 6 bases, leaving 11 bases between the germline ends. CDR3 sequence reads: CSVDEWESGELFF. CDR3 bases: TGCAGCGTTGATGAGTGGGAGTCCGGGGAGCTGTTTTTT.

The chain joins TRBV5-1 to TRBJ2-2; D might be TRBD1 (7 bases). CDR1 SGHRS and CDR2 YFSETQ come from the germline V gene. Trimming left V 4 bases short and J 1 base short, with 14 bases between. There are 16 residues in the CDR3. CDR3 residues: CASSRQGGQNTGELFF. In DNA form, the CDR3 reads TGCGCCAGCAGCCGTCAGGGGGGCCAGAACACCGGGGAGCTGTTTTTT. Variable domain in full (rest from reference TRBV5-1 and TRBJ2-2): KAGVTQTPRYLIKTRGQQVTLSCSPISGHRSVSWYQQTPGQGLQFLFEYFSETQRNKGNFPGRFSGRQFSNSRSEMNVSTLELGDSALYLCASSRQGGQNTGELFFGEGSRLTVL.

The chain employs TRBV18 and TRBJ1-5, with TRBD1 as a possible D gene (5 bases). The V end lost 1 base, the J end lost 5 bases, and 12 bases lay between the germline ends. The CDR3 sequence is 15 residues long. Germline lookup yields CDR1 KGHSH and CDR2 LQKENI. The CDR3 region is CASSPLGRVDQPQHF. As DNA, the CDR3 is TGTGCCAGCTCACCACTAGGCAGGGTAGATCAGCCCCAGCATTTT.

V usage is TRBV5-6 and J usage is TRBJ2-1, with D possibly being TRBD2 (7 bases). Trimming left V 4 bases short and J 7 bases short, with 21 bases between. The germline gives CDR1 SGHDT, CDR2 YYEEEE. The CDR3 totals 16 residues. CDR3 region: CASSPVGGGLRNEQFF. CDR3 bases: TGTGCCAGCAGCCCCGTAGGGGGGGGCCTAAGAAATGAGCAGTTCTTC. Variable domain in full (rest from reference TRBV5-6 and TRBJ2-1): DAGVTQSPTHLIKTRGQQVTLRCSPKSGHDTVSWYQQALGQGPQFIFQYYEEEERQRGNFPDRFSGHQFPNYSSELNVNALLLGDSALYLCASSPVGGGLRNEQFFGPGTRLTVL.

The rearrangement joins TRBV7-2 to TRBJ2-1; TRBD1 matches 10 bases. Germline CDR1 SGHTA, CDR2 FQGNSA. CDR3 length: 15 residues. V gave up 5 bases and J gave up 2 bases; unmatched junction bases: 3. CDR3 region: CASSPDRGPYNEQFF. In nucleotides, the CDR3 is TGTGCCAGCAGCCCAGACAGGGGGCCCTACAATGAGCAGTTCTTC.

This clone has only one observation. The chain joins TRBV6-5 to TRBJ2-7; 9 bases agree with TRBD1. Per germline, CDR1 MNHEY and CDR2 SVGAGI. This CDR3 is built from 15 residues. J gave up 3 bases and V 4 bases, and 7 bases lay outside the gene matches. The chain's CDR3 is CASSLGQGRLYEQYF. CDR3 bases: TGTGCCAGCAGTTTAGGACAGGGGCGACTCTACGAGCAGTACTTC.

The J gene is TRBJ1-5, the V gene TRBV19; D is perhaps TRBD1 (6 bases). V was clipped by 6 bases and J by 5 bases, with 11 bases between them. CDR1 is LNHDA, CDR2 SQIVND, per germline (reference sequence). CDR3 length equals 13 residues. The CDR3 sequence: CASSYREYQPQHF. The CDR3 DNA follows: TGTGCCAGTAGCTACAGGGAATATCAGCCCCAGCATTTT. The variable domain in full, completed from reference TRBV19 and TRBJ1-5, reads DGGITQSPKYLFRKEGQNVTLSCEQNLNHDAMYWYRQDPGQGLRLIYYSQIVNDFQKGDIAEGYSVSREKKESFPLTVTSAQKNPTAFYLCASSYREYQPQHFGDGTRLSIL.

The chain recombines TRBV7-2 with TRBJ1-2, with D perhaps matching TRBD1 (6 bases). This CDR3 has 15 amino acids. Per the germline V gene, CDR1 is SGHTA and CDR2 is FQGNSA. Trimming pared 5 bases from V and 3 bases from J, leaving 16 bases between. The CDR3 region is CASSPEGGLDYGYTF. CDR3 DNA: TGTGCCAGCAGCCCGGAGGGGGGGTTGGACTATGGCTACACCTTC.

The chain's CDR3 is CSASPGGQLNTEAFF. In nucleotides, the CDR3 is TGCAGTGCTAGTCCAGGCGGACAGTTGAACACTGAAGCTTTCTTT. The chain joins TRBV20-1 to TRBJ1-1; possible D gene TRBD1, 6 bases. The germline V gene has CDR1 DFQATT and CDR2 SNEGSKA (reference sequence). V dropped 3 bases and J dropped 0 bases, with 14 bases sitting between them. CDR3 size: 15 residues.

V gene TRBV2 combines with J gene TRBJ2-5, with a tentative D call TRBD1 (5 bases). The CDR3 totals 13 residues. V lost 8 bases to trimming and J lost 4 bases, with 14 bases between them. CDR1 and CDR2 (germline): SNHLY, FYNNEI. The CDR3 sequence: CASGDVGRETQYF. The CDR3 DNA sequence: TGTGCCAGCGGCGACGTGGGGCGAGAGACCCAGTACTTC.

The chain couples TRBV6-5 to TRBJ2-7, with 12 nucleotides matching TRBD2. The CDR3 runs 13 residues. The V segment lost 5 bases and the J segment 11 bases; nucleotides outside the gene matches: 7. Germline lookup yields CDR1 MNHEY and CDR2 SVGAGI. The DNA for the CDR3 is TGTGCCAGCAGTAAGGGACTAGCGGGTCTGGAGTACTTC. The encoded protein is CASSKGLAGLEYF.

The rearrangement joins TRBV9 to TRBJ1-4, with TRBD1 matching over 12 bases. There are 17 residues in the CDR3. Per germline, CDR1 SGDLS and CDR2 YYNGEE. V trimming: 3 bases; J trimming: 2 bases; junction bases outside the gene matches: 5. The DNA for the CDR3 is TGTGCCAGCAGCGAGGGACAGGGGGCAGCGACTAATGAAAAACTGTTTTTT. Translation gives CASSEGQGAATNEKLFF. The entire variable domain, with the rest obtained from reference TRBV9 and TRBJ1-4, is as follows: DSGVTQTPKHLITATGQRVTLRCSPRSGDLSVYWYQQSLDQGLQFLIQYYNGEERAKGNILERFSAQQFPDLHSELNLSSLELGDSALYFCASSEGQGAATNEKLFFGSGTQLSVL.

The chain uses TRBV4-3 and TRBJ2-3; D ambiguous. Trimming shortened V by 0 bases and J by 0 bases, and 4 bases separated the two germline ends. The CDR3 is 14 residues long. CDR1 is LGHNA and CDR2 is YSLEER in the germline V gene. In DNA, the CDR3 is TGCGCCAGCAGCCAAGAGGGCAGCACAGATACGCAGTATTTT. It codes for CASSQEGSTDTQYF.

The DNA for the CDR3 is TGTGCCAGCAGTGGAACCCGCAGGGCGCGGGACCGCGTCACCGGGGAGCTGTTTTTT. Protein product: CASSGTRRARDRVTGELFF. The chain joins TRBV2 to TRBJ2-2; D is possibly TRBD2 (6 bases). Trimming took 4 bases from V and 4 from J, leaving 25 bases between them. This CDR3 is 19 amino acids long. From germline, CDR1 is SNHLY and CDR2 FYNNEI.